The 31 T cell receptor beta chains presented below share a single source sample, sequenced in a study of response to subunit inactivated influenza vaccine. MiXCR, applied by TCRdb to the RT-PCR reads, yields one record per CDR3 protein. The table has about 620,000 distinct CDR3 sequences, approximately 12% seen once. This sample comprised PBMCs from blood, obtained on the day of vaccination. The source is a man aged 45-65 years who received an inactivated influenza vaccine.

This clonotype has more than one count but fewer than ten. In DNA, the CDR3 is TGTGCCACCAGCAGAGATAGAAAAGGACATAAAGAGTTCTTC. Its protein is CATSRDRKGHKEFF. V gene TRBV15 combines with J gene TRBJ2-1; possibly TRBD1 for D (5 bases). CDR3 length: 14 residues. Per germline, CDR1 LNHNV and CDR2 YYDKDF (reference sequence). V lost 0 bases and J 14 bases, leaving 17 bases between the germline ends. The full variable domain, rest sourced from reference TRBV15 and TRBJ2-1, is DAMVIQNPRYQVTQFGKPVTLSCSQTLNHNVMYWYQQKSSQAPKLLFHYYDKDFNNEADTPDNFQSRRPNTSFCFLDIRSPGLGDTAMYLCATSRDRKGHKEFFGPGTRLTVL.

This clonotype appeared a few times. V usage is TRBV6-2 or TRBV6-3 and J usage is TRBJ1-2; no clear D gene. Germline V gene lookup returns CDR1 MNHEY and CDR2 SVGEGT. The V end lost 4 bases, the J end lost 4 bases, and 19 bases lay between the germline ends. CDR3 size: 16 residues. As DNA, the CDR3 is TGTGCCAGCAGTTTGACGACCGGGAACAGCCCCTATGGCTACACCTTC. Amino acid sequence: CASSLTTGNSPYGYTF.

This clonotype appeared a few times. The V and J genes are TRBV20-1 and TRBJ2-5; D gene unclear. Germline V gene sequence: CDR1 DFQATT, CDR2 SNEGSKA (reference sequence). This CDR3 has 13 residues. V was cut by 5 bases and J by 3 bases, with 13 bases left in between. The chain's CDR3 is CSAARSWEETQYF. The CDR3, as DNA: TGCAGTGCTGCGAGAAGCTGGGAAGAGACCCAGTACTTC.

The chain carries TRBV7-2 and TRBJ2-7; D remains unclear. The CDR3 extends over 14 amino acids. CDR1 and CDR2 from the germline V gene are SGHTA and FQGNSA. V was pared by 0 bases and J by 6 bases, with 12 bases between. CDR3 residues: CASSLAVGTGEQYF. The CDR3 nucleotides are TGTGCCAGCAGCTTAGCGGTCGGAACGGGCGAGCAGTACTTC.

The rearrangement uses TRBV20-1 and TRBJ2-7; a weak D match, TRBD2 (6 bases). Trimming left V 1 base short and J 2 bases short, with 6 bases between. Looked up from germline, CDR1 is DFQATT and CDR2 is SNEGSKA (reference sequence). The length of the CDR3 is 12 residues. CDR3 DNA sequence: TGCAGTGCTAGAGGGAGGGCCTACGAGCAGTACTTC. It specifies CSARGRAYEQYF.

This clonotype was seen ten or more times. The rearrangement links TRBV9 to TRBJ2-4, with 9 positions matching TRBD2. Germline CDR1 SGDLS, CDR2 YYNGEE. Losses at the gene ends were 0 bases for V and 0 bases for J; bases not matched to a gene: 1. The length of the CDR3 is 16 residues. CDR3 protein: CASSVGAGGAKNIQYF. The CDR3 DNA follows: TGTGCCAGCAGCGTAGGAGCGGGGGGAGCCAAAAACATTCAGTACTTC.

V gene TRBV30 combines with J gene TRBJ2-1, with TRBD2 as a possible D gene (6 bases). Trimming left V 0 bases short and J 8 bases short, with 14 bases between. CDR3 length: 14 amino acids. CDR1 and CDR2 from the germline V gene are GTSNPN and SVGIG (reference sequence). The CDR3 is CAWSVFAGFYEQFF. Here the CDR3 DNA reads TGTGCCTGGAGTGTATTCGCGGGATTTTATGAGCAGTTCTTC.

This clonotype has a count of ten or more. V usage is TRBV27 and J usage is TRBJ2-2; D gene uncertain. Germline CDR1 and CDR2: MNHEY and SMNVEV (reference sequence). The CDR3 length is 16 residues. V lost 7 bases and J lost 0, with 15 bases in between. CDR3 loop: CASNPDGFANTGELFF. As DNA, the CDR3 is TGTGCCAGCAACCCCGATGGCTTCGCGAACACCGGGGAGCTGTTTTTT.

This clonotype showed up just a few times. The chain combines TRBV12-3 or TRBV12-4 with TRBJ2-7; 8 nucleotides match TRBD2. Losses at the gene ends were 5 bases for V and 6 bases for J; bases not matched to a gene: 9. The CDR3 sequence is 14 residues long. CDR3 DNA: TGTGCCAGCAGTCCCGGGGGGGGAAGAGGCGAGCAGTACTTC. This encodes CASSPGGGRGEQYF.

This clonotype was seen more than once but under ten times. CDR3 in amino acids: CASSRLHNEQFF. The CDR3 region has the DNA TGTGCCAGCAGCCGCCTCCACAATGAGCAGTTCTTC. The gene calls are TRBV3-1 and TRBJ2-1; D is unclear. Germline V lookup: CDR1 LGHDT, CDR2 YNNKEL (reference sequence). This CDR3 spans 12 amino acids. V lost 4 bases and J lost 5, with 6 bases in between.

The chain uses TRBV19 and TRBJ1-1; tentatively, D is TRBD1 (5 bases). The V gene's germline CDR1 is LNHDA and CDR2 SQIVND (reference sequence). Trimming pared 1 base from V and 1 base from J, leaving 19 bases between. CDR3 length: 18 amino acids. The CDR3 DNA follows: TGTGCCAGTAGTATAGCGATAGCCAGGGCTCGGACGAACACTGAAGCTTTCTTT. Its translation is CASSIAIARARTNTEAFF.

The chain links TRBV28 to TRBJ2-1, with TRBD2 matching 9 bases. The CDR3 has 16 amino acids. CDR1 MDHEN and CDR2 SYDVKM come from the germline V gene. Trimming took 8 bases from V and 3 from J; bases not matched to a gene: 11. The DNA for the CDR3 is TGTGCCAGCCAATCGCGAACTAGCGGGTACTACAATGAGCAGTTCTTC. Translation: CASQSRTSGYYNEQFF. The variable domain in full, with the rest retrieved from reference TRBV28 and TRBJ2-1, is DVKVTQSSRYLVKRTGEKVFLECVQDMDHENMFWYRQDPGLGLRLIYFSYDVKMKEKGDIPEGYSVSREKKERFSLILESASTNQTSMYLCASQSRTSGYYNEQFFGPGTRLTVL.

The genes are TRBV29-1 and TRBJ2-1; 7 nucleotides line up with TRBD1. The CDR3 is 15 amino acids. Germline CDR1 reads SQVTM; CDR2 reads ANQGSEA. V trimming: 3 bases; J trimming: 4 bases; junction bases outside the gene matches: 9. The CDR3 coding sequence is TGCAGCGTTGATTCCCCGACAGGGTTATACAATGAGCAGTTCTTC. It codes for CSVDSPTGLYNEQFF.

This clonotype was seen a handful of times. The CDR3 is CASSVSGTATYGYTF. CDR3 nucleotides: TGCGCCAGCAGCGTTTCCGGGACAGCGACCTATGGCTACACCTTC. The chain employs TRBV5-1 and TRBJ1-2; 7 nucleotides align to TRBD1. Germline CDR1 SGHRS, CDR2 YFSETQ. V was clipped by 4 bases and J by 4 bases; unmatched bases: 10. This CDR3 comprises 15 residues.

This clonotype has ten or more counts. The genes are TRBV7-2 and TRBJ2-2; D is unresolved. Between the trimmed V and J ends, which lost 8 bases and 4 bases, there was a span of 11 bases. The CDR3 sequence is 13 residues long. The germline V gene has CDR1 SGHTA and CDR2 FQGNSA. CDR3 nucleotides: TGTGCCAGCGAACCCCGACCCACCGGGGAGCTGTTTTTT. This codes for CASEPRPTGELFF.

This clonotype was seen a handful of times. This chain uses TRBV24-1 with TRBJ2-3; no clear D gene. V was shortened by 5 bases and J by 5 bases, with 7 bases between the two germline ends. The CDR3 extends over 12 amino acids. The germline V gene encodes CDR1 KGHDR and CDR2 SFDVKD. The CDR3 DNA reads as TGTGCCACCAGTGGAGTTGTAGATACGCAGTATTTT. Translated: CATSGVVDTQYF.

This clonotype showed up many times. The chain couples TRBV4-2 to TRBJ2-7; D possibly matches TRBD1 or TRBD2 (5 bases each). The CDR3 length is 17 residues. Germline V CDR1 and CDR2: LGHNA, YNFKEQ. Trimming stripped 3 bases from V and 3 bases from J, with 21 bases between. DNA of the CDR3: TGTGCCAGCAGCCACGATACCTCCGGGACCCCGATCTACGAGCAGTACTTC. Translating it yields CASSHDTSGTPIYEQYF.

The chain combines TRBV5-1 with TRBJ2-7, with 8 positions matching TRBD2. CDR1 is SGHRS, CDR2 YFSETQ, per germline. V lost 2 bases and J lost 2; bases outside the gene matches: 6. The length of the CDR3 is 15 residues. This CDR3 is CASSFTSGSAYEQYF. The CDR3 DNA sequence: TGCGCCAGCAGCTTCACGAGCGGGAGCGCCTACGAGCAGTACTTC.

This clonotype was seen ten or more times. The chain employs TRBV5-1 and TRBJ1-1, with a possible D match to TRBD1 (6 bases). Trimming cost V 3 bases and J 1 base, with 10 bases left between them. The CDR3 has 14 amino acids. Germline V gives CDR1 SGHRS, CDR2 YFSETQ. CDR3 loop: CASSSGAANTEAFF. For the CDR3, the DNA is TGCGCCAGCAGCTCAGGGGCAGCGAACACTGAAGCTTTCTTT.

This clonotype was seen only a few times. The rearrangement uses TRBV12-3 or TRBV12-4 and TRBJ2-7, with D tentatively TRBD1 (6 bases). The CDR3 length is 14 residues. Between the trimmed V and J ends, which lost 4 bases and 6 bases, there was a span of 16 bases. The CDR3 loop reads CASSSLGLGAEQYF. Written as DNA, the CDR3 is TGTGCCAGCAGTTCGCTAGGGTTGGGGGCCGAGCAGTACTTC.

This clonotype was recorded many times. The chain couples TRBV7-8 to TRBJ2-7, with 8 bases identical to TRBD1. Germline-derived CDR1 and CDR2 are SGHVS and FQNEAQ. The CDR3 contains 15 residues. The V and J ends lost 1 base and 4 bases, in that order; junction bases with no gene match: 6. The chain's CDR3 is CASSLGAGGLYEQYF. The CDR3 bases are TGTGCCAGCAGCTTAGGGGCAGGGGGCCTTTACGAGCAGTACTTC.

The sample holds many counts of this clonotype. The chain joins TRBV6-2 or TRBV6-3 to TRBJ2-1; the D gene is possibly TRBD1 (7 bases). This CDR3 has 17 residues. Trimming pared 4 bases from V and 5 bases from J, leaving 21 bases between. The germline gives CDR1 MNHEY, CDR2 SVGEGT. For the CDR3, the DNA is TGTGCCAGCAGTTCCGAAGGATGGAGGGGGCACGACAATGAGCAGTTCTTC. Translated: CASSSEGWRGHDNEQFF.

This clonotype was observed a handful of times. The chain recombines TRBV28 with TRBJ2-7; TRBD1 matches at 9 bases. The V gene end was trimmed by 4 bases and the J gene end by 4 bases; junction bases not matched to a gene: 11. This CDR3 is 16 amino acids long. CDR1 and CDR2 from the germline V gene are MDHEN and SYDVKM. The CDR3 protein is CASSSTPGTGRYEQYF. The CDR3 DNA follows: TGTGCCAGCAGTTCTACCCCCGGGACAGGGAGGTACGAGCAGTACTTC.

This rearrangement joins TRBV12-3 or TRBV12-4 to TRBJ2-3, with 7 nucleotides matching TRBD2. This CDR3 contains 18 residues. The J segment lost 6 bases and the V segment lost 1 base, leaving 16 bases of the junction unmatched. The CDR3 nucleotides are TGTGCCAGCAGTTTAGGCCCATTAAGCGGGGCCTACGGGGATACGCAGTATTTT. Its translation is CASSLGPLSGAYGDTQYF.

The genes are TRBV12-3 or TRBV12-4 and TRBJ2-1, with TRBD1 matching over 7 bases. The V gene end was trimmed by 6 bases and the J gene end by 8 bases; junction bases not matched to a gene: 13. The CDR3 runs 15 residues. CDR3: CASRRDRVDGDEQFF. DNA for the CDR3: TGTGCCAGCAGACGTGACAGGGTCGATGGGGATGAGCAGTTCTTC.

The chain links TRBV24-1 to TRBJ2-1, with D tentatively TRBD2 (6 bases). Germline CDR1 is KGHDR and CDR2 is SFDVKD. Trimming took 0 bases from V and 16 from J, leaving 18 bases between them. The CDR3 has 14 amino acids. The CDR3 DNA follows: TGTGCCACCAGTGATTTGGGGGGTAGCGGAAGGTATTTCTTC. This translates into CATSDLGGSGRYFF.

The sample holds a few counts of this clonotype. The chain uses TRBV28 and TRBJ2-5, with D tentatively TRBD2 (5 bases). From germline, CDR1 is MDHEN and CDR2 SYDVKM. The CDR3 contains 12 residues. The V end was cut by 7 bases, the J end by 9 bases, with 15 bases between. The CDR3, as DNA: TGTGCCAGCACTGAAGGCCCCGGGGCCCAGTACTTC. The encoded protein is CASTEGPGAQYF.

For this clonotype: One junction end does not reproduce the germline sequence, and a read error may be involved. The chain combines TRBV5-1 with TRBJ2-3, with 9 positions matching TRBD1. Per germline, CDR1 SGHRS and CDR2 YFSETQ. The CDR3 contains 18 residues. The CDR3 coding sequence is TGCGCCAGCAGCCACGGGACAGGGTTGCCTAGCAGCACAGCTACGCAGTATTTT. Protein: CASSHGTGLPSSTATQYF.

This clonotype has a handful of counts. The rearrangement links TRBV12-3 or TRBV12-4 to TRBJ2-2; D may correspond to TRBD1 or TRBD2 (6 bases each). This CDR3 is 14 amino acids long. V was cut by 3 bases and J by 7 bases, with 12 bases left in between. As DNA, the CDR3 is TGTGCCAGCAGTTTTGCAGGGGAGGTCGGGGAGCTGTTTTTT. Translation: CASSFAGEVGELFF.

The genes are TRBV6-5 and TRBJ1-6; tentative D call: TRBD1 (6 bases). This CDR3 contains 14 residues. The germline V gene encodes CDR1 MNHEY and CDR2 SVGAGI. Trimming shortened V by 2 bases and J by 10 bases, and 12 bases separated the two germline ends. CDR3 sequence: CASSYGGTASPLHF. Here the CDR3 DNA reads TGTGCCAGCAGTTACGGGGGCACGGCATCACCCCTCCACTTT.

The chain employs TRBV24-1 and TRBJ2-3, with 13 bases lining up with TRBD2. The CDR3 sequence is 19 residues long. V lost 10 bases, J lost 1 base, and 16 bases stayed unmatched. Per the germline V gene, CDR1 is KGHDR and CDR2 is SFDVKD. This CDR3 reads CATEGQGQGTSGGTDTQYF. In DNA, the CDR3 is TGTGCCACTGAGGGACAGGGACAGGGGACTAGCGGGGGCACAGATACGCAGTATTTT.